The 20 T cell receptor beta chains below were found in one sample sequenced in a study of shared clonotypes between healthy human individuals. It was CD45RO-negative cells, positively selected for CCR7, that made up naive CD8 cells, with terminally differentiated effector memory CD45RA+ cells excluded. Clones were sequenced by immunoSEQ multiplex PCR, and TCRdb holds only the in-frame ones, with some missing. The sample includes fewer than 1 million clones, approximately 97% seen only once; the top ten take under 0.25%. Sequenced input: naive CD8+ T cells sorted from blood. The source is a young man in good health.

This sequence joins TRBV7-8 and TRBJ1-1; D is unresolved. CDR3 length: 15 residues. The germline gives CDR1 SGHVS, CDR2 FQNEAQ. Trimming left V 1 base short and J 3 bases short, with 12 bases between. The CDR3 DNA reads TGTGCCAGCAGCTTAGGTAGGGCCGGCGACACTGAAGCTTTCTTT. Translating gives CASSLGRAGDTEAFF.

V and J are TRBV14 and TRBJ2-2; D call uncertain. V shed 4 bases and J shed 8 bases, with 11 bases lying between them. Germline V gene lookup returns CDR1 SGHDN and CDR2 FVKESK. The CDR3 contains 13 residues. The CDR3 region is CASSLISLGELFF. In DNA form, the CDR3 reads TGTGCCAGCAGCCTCATAAGCTTGGGGGAGCTGTTTTTT.

The J gene is TRBJ2-1, the V gene TRBV27, with 8 bases identical to TRBD2. The junction had 11 bases not matched to a gene; V was cut back by 6 bases and J by 7 bases. CDR1 MNHEY and CDR2 SMNVEV come from the germline V gene (reference sequence). This CDR3 is built from 15 residues. This chain's CDR3 is CASSRQRERGNEQFF. CDR3 DNA sequence: TGTGCCAGCAGCCGTCAGCGGGAGAGAGGGAATGAGCAGTTCTTC.

The J gene is TRBJ2-1, the V gene TRBV7-6, with D possibly being TRBD2 (5 bases). Trimming pared 8 bases from V and 2 bases from J, leaving 7 bases between. This CDR3 has 12 residues. The germline CDR1 and CDR2 sequences are SGHVS and FNYEAQ. The CDR3 DNA is TGTGCCAGCGGGAGCGCCTACAATGAGCAGTTCTTC. Translating gives CASGSAYNEQFF.

This sequence joins TRBV21-1 and TRBJ1-1. TRBV21-1 is a recognized pseudogene. This CDR3 has 13 amino acids. CDR3 sequence reads: CASGVRFPTEAFF. In DNA form, the CDR3 reads TGTGCCAGCGGGGTACGTTTTCCCACTGAAGCTTTCTTT.

The chain recombines TRBV29-1 with TRBJ2-7, with D perhaps TRBD1 (6 bases). Germline CDR1 is SQVTM and CDR2 is ANQGSEA. Deletions cut 8 bases from V and 2 bases from J, with 16 bases between. The CDR3 runs 13 residues. This CDR3 reads CSILEDSTYEQYF. The CDR3 DNA follows: TGCAGCATTTTGGAGGACAGTACCTACGAGCAGTACTTC.

The chain employs TRBV5-4 and TRBJ2-7; 9 nucleotides match TRBD1. There are 16 residues in the CDR3. Germline values: CDR1 SGHNT, CDR2 YYREEE (reference sequence). Trimming at V came to 4 bases and at J to 3 bases, leaving 11 bases not matched to a gene. Written as DNA, the CDR3 is TGTGCCAGCAGCCCCGGACAGGGGCCTCCCAGCTACGAGCAGTACTTC. Translation gives CASSPGQGPPSYEQYF.

This clone was seen only once. The V gene is TRBV14, the J gene TRBJ2-1; 13 nucleotides agree with TRBD2. Trimming took 2 bases from V and 4 from J; bases not matched to a gene: 5. Germline assignment: CDR1 SGHDN and CDR2 FVKESK. This CDR3 has 17 amino acids. The DNA for the CDR3 is TGTGCCAGCAGCCAACCCCGGGGACTAGCGGGGTACAATGAGCAGTTCTTC. Protein product: CASSQPRGLAGYNEQFF.

V is TRBV29-1 and J is TRBJ2-2; D possibly corresponds to TRBD1 (6 bases). From germline, CDR1 is SQVTM and CDR2 ANQGSEA. Deletions cut 7 bases from V and 4 bases from J, with 16 bases between. The CDR3 is made up of 14 amino acids. In DNA form, the CDR3 reads TGCAGCGCCGAGGACAGCAAGACCACCGGGGAGCTGTTTTTT. Protein: CSAEDSKTTGELFF.

The chain recombines TRBV13 with TRBJ1-2; TRBD1 is a possible D gene (5 bases). The V gene lost 1 base and the J gene lost 1 base, with 13 bases spanning the gap. The CDR3 is made up of 16 amino acids. Germline loops: CDR1 PRHDT, CDR2 FYEKMQ (reference sequence). The CDR3 DNA sequence: TGTGCCAGCAGCTTAGCCCAGTGGCAGGGTAACTATGGCTACACCTTC. Translating it yields CASSLAQWQGNYGYTF. Complete variable domain (other parts from reference TRBV13 and TRBJ1-2): AAGVIQSPRHLIKEKRETATLKCYPIPRHDTVYWYQQGPGQDPQFLISFYEKMQSDKGSIPDRFSAQQFSDYHSELNMSSLELGDSALYFCASSLAQWQGNYGYTFGSGTRLTVV.

The rearrangement joins TRBV30 to TRBJ1-1; 8 bases line up with TRBD1. This CDR3 comprises 14 residues. CDR1 and CDR2 from the germline V gene are GTSNPN and SVGIG (reference sequence). V lost 2 bases, J lost 5 bases, and 7 bases stayed unmatched. This CDR3 is CAWSYTGGGTEAFF. CDR3 in DNA: TGTGCCTGGAGTTATACAGGGGGTGGTACTGAAGCTTTCTTT.

V usage is TRBV27 and J usage is TRBJ2-7; 7 nucleotides match TRBD2. The length of the CDR3 is 15 residues. Germline V lookup: CDR1 MNHEY, CDR2 SMNVEV (reference sequence). The J segment lost 3 bases and the V segment lost 3 bases, leaving 8 bases of the junction unmatched. CDR3 protein: CASSLRGRANYEQYF. CDR3 nucleotides: TGTGCCAGCAGTTTGCGGGGGAGGGCAAACTACGAGCAGTACTTC.

The chain employs TRBV5-6 and TRBJ2-7; D gene uncertain. Deletions cut 4 bases from V and 0 bases from J, with 5 bases between. This CDR3 comprises 12 residues. The germline V gene has CDR1 SGHDT and CDR2 YYEEEE. The CDR3 is CASSAASYEQYF. In DNA form, the CDR3 reads TGTGCCAGCAGCGCCGCCTCCTACGAGCAGTACTTC.

The rearrangement links TRBV6-5 to TRBJ1-2; tentatively, D is TRBD1 (5 bases). Germline V gene lookup returns CDR1 MNHEY and CDR2 SVGAGI. The V end was cut by 6 bases, the J end by 3 bases, with 11 bases between. The CDR3 has 13 amino acids. CDR3 DNA sequence: TGTGCCAGCAGAACCGGGACCGACTATGGCTACACCTTC. It codes for CASRTGTDYGYTF.

The chain combines TRBV7-3 with TRBJ2-1, with 8 bases aligning to TRBD2. The germline CDR1 and CDR2 sequences are SGHTA and FQGTGA. The CDR3 contains 17 residues. J lost 0 bases, V lost 4 bases, and 8 bases had no gene match. The CDR3 DNA reads TGTGCCAGCAGCTCCGATCTCGGGGGGGCCTCCTACAATGAGCAGTTCTTC. This encodes CASSSDLGGASYNEQFF.

The genes are TRBV28 and TRBJ2-7; D is unresolved. Trimming took 6 bases from V and 2 from J, leaving 11 bases between them. The CDR3 sequence is 13 residues long. Looked up from germline, CDR1 is MDHEN and CDR2 is SYDVKM. CDR3 sequence: CASRSLVAYEQYF. CDR3 bases: TGTGCCAGCAGGTCCCTAGTAGCCTACGAGCAGTACTTC.

The V gene is TRBV10-3, the J gene TRBJ2-7; the D gene is possibly TRBD2 (6 bases). V lost 3 bases, J lost 6 bases, and 21 bases lay in between. The CDR3 is made up of 16 amino acids. Germline assignment: CDR1 ENHRY and CDR2 SYGVKD. The CDR3 nucleotides are TGTGCCATCAGTGACCTCCGGGACTCCGGGAACTGCGAGCAGTACTTC. As protein: CAISDLRDSGNCEQYF.

The rearrangement joins TRBV7-6 to TRBJ1-2; 9 nucleotides align to TRBD1. Germline trimming cut 5 bases from V and 10 bases from J; bases unmatched to any gene: 20. This CDR3 is built from 17 residues. CDR1 and CDR2 from the germline V gene are SGHVS and FNYEAQ. CDR3 in amino acids: CASSLVYRGRGRSHYTF. CDR3 DNA sequence: TGTGCCAGCAGCCTCGTATACAGGGGGCGCGGTCGATCCCACTACACCTTC. Full variable domain (remainder filled in from reference TRBV7-6 and TRBJ1-2): GAGVSQSPRYKVTKRGQDVALRCDPISGHVSLYWYRQALGQGPEFLTYFNYEAQQDKSGLPNDRFSAERPEGSISTLTIQRTEQRDSAMYRCASSLVYRGRGRSHYTFGSGTRLTVV.

The chain links TRBV19 to TRBJ2-7, with 8 bases fitting TRBD2. The CDR3 length is 13 residues. Losses at the gene ends were 3 bases for V and 4 bases for J; bases not matched to a gene: 2. The germline CDR1 and CDR2 sequences are LNHDA and SQIVND (reference sequence). The CDR3 region has the DNA TGTGCCAGTAGTATGCGGGAGGAATACGAGCAGTACTTC. It is translated as CASSMREEYEQYF.

The chain uses TRBV6-1 and TRBJ2-3; 9 bases are shared with TRBD2. There are 19 residues in the CDR3. Germline CDR1 and CDR2: MNHNS and SASEGT. The V gene end was trimmed by 1 base and the J gene end by 4 bases; junction bases not matched to a gene: 15. This CDR3 is CASSEVRGRSSGRPDTQYF. CDR3 DNA: TGTGCCAGCAGTGAAGTTAGGGGGCGCAGTAGCGGGAGACCAGATACGCAGTATTTT.